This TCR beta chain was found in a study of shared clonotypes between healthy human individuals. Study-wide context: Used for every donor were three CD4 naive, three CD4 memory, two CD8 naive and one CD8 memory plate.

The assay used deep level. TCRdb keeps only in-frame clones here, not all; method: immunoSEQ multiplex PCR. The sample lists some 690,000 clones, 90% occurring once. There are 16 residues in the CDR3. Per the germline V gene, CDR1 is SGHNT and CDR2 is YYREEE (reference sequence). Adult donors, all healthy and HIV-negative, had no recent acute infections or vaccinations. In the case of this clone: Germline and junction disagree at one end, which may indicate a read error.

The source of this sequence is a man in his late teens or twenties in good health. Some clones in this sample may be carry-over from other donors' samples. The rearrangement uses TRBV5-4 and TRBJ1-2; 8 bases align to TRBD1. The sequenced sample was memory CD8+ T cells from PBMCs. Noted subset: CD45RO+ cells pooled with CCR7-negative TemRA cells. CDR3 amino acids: CASSQDWRTGTYGYTF. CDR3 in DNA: TGCGCCAGCAGCCAAGATTGGAGGACAGGGACCTATGGCTACACCTTC.